This TCR beta chain was observed in a study of T cells in Graves' hyperthyroidism and ophthalmopathy. Study observations and caveats: Before onset, ophthalmopathy was predicted by the model a median about 6.2 months earlier.

The table lists this clonotype with many counts. Its antigen remains unknown. V shed 0 bases, J shed 7 bases, and the junction held 9 bases outside the gene matches. The length of the CDR3 is 16 residues. Germline CDR1 is KGHSH and CDR2 is LQKENI. Authors of the study amplified TCR beta CDR3 regions from RNA transcripts. HTBI primers were the set used in a first-round RT-PCR of the TCR CDR3. TCRdb reanalysed the multiplex PCR reads using MiXCR and keeps one entry per CDR3 protein. The data contain hundreds of thousands of distinct CDR3 sequences, about 15% of them singletons. This receptor was identified in a man younger than 35 with Graves' ophthalmopathy. The sequenced material came from blood. The J gene is TRBJ2-1, the V gene TRBV18, with 7 positions matching TRBD2. The chain's CDR3 is CASSPPLAALGNEQFF. The CDR3 nucleotides read TGTGCCAGCTCACCACCCCTAGCGGCCCTGGGGAATGAGCAGTTCTTC.